The 27 T cell receptor beta chains below were found in one sample sequenced in a study of T cell responses to AZD1222 COVID-19 vaccine. TCRdb's table, derived via immunoSEQ multiplex PCR, lists solely in-frame clones and lacks some. This sample has around 99,000 clones; approximately 90% occur once, and the top ten carry approximately 4.7%. Material: peripheral blood, obtained on day 0 of AZD1222 vaccination. Receptors were obtained from an adult in good health.

V and J are TRBV29-1 and TRBJ1-6, with a weak D call TRBD1 (6 bases). CDR1 is SQVTM and CDR2 is ANQGSEA in the germline V gene. The CDR3 runs to 13 residues. Trimming took off 5 bases at V and 9 bases at J, with 14 bases between the two ends. CDR3 sequence reads: CSVTEQQGSPLHF. The CDR3 nucleotides read TGCAGCGTTACGGAGCAACAGGGTTCACCCCTCCACTTT.

The chain joins TRBV9 to TRBJ2-1; D might be TRBD1 (6 bases). V was cut by 0 bases and J by 8 bases, with 18 bases left in between. Germline V gene lookup returns CDR1 SGDLS and CDR2 YYNGEE. This CDR3 contains 16 residues. The CDR3, as DNA: TGTGCCAGCAGCGTAGACTTGAGAGGGGGAAGGGATGAGCAGTTCTTC. Translated: CASSVDLRGGRDEQFF.

V is TRBV7-8 and J is TRBJ2-7, with 8 bases lining up with TRBD1. There are 15 residues in the CDR3. V dropped 1 base and J dropped 7; count of bases not matched to a gene: 9. CDR1 is SGHVS, CDR2 FQNEAQ, per germline. The DNA of the CDR3 is TGTGCCAGCAGCTTAGAGGACAGGGCGAGAGGGGAGCAGTACTTC. This sequence encodes CASSLEDRARGEQYF.

CDR3 DNA: TGTGCCAGCAGCGTACTAGACGGTTCCTACAATGAGCAGTTCTTC. It specifies CASSVLDGSYNEQFF. The chain uses TRBV9 and TRBJ2-1; D remains unclear. CDR3 size: 15 residues. V lost 1 base to trimming and J lost 1 base, with 9 bases between them. Looked up from germline, CDR1 is SGDLS and CDR2 is YYNGEE.

In nucleotides, the CDR3 is TGTGCCAGCAGCGCCCCTGGGCAGCTCGCCTATGGCTACACCTTC. It specifies CASSAPGQLAYGYTF. V is TRBV9 and J is TRBJ1-2; D remains unclear. The CDR3 is made up of 15 amino acids. Germline CDR1 SGDLS, CDR2 YYNGEE. V gave up 3 bases and J gave up 4 bases, with 16 bases separating them.

This chain joins TRBV19 and TRBJ2-4; D is uncertain. The germline CDR1 and CDR2 sequences are LNHDA and SQIVND (reference sequence). Trimming removed 5 bases at V and 0 bases at J, with 8 bases between. The CDR3 spans 14 residues. The CDR3 protein is CASSSNVAKNIQYF. In nucleotides, the CDR3 is TGTGCCAGTAGTTCTAATGTAGCCAAAAACATTCAGTACTTC.

J is TRBJ1-2 and V is TRBV27; TRBD1 aligns across 7 bases. Germline loops: CDR1 MNHEY, CDR2 SMNVEV (reference sequence). Trimming cost V 6 bases and J 4 bases; bases outside gene matches: 8. This CDR3 region has 14 residues. The CDR3 here is CASSALTGTYGYTF. DNA for the CDR3: TGTGCCAGCAGCGCACTGACAGGGACCTATGGCTACACCTTC.

The chain links TRBV7-2 to TRBJ2-4; D is uncertain. Germline V lookup: CDR1 SGHTA, CDR2 FQGNSA. The CDR3 is 14 residues long. The V and J ends lost 2 bases and 0 bases respectively, with 5 bases between them. Here the CDR3 DNA reads TGTGCCAGCAGCTTAATTGCAGCCAAAAACATTCAGTACTTC. Protein: CASSLIAAKNIQYF. Looking up the rest from reference TRBV7-2 and TRBJ2-4 gives the full variable domain: GAGVSQSPSNKVTEKGKDVELRCDPISGHTALYWYRQSLGQGLEFLIYFQGNSAPDKSGLPSDRFSAERTGGSVSTLTIQRTQQEDSAVYLCASSLIAAKNIQYFGAGTRLSVL.

This clone turned up a few times. The J gene is TRBJ1-2, the V gene TRBV6-2 or TRBV6-3; D uncertain. CDR3 length: 13 residues. Trimming removed 5 bases at V and 8 bases at J, with 15 bases between. The germline V gene encodes CDR1 MNHEY and CDR2 SVGEGT. The CDR3 DNA is TGTGCCAGCAGTCTCCGAGAGGGCGGCGGCTACACCTTC. Amino acid sequence: CASSLREGGGYTF.

This rearrangement joins TRBV11-3 to TRBJ2-2; D call uncertain. Germline CDR1 is SGHNT and CDR2 is YENEEA. This CDR3 comprises 14 residues. V was pared by 8 bases and J by 0 bases, with 10 bases between. In DNA, the CDR3 is TGTGCCAGCGCACTATCCCCGAACACCGGGGAGCTGTTTTTT. Translating it yields CASALSPNTGELFF.

This sequence joins TRBV4-2 and TRBJ2-2; D call uncertain. CDR1 and CDR2 (germline): LGHNA, YNFKEQ. The CDR3 totals 13 residues. V lost 0 bases, J lost 7 bases, and 6 bases lay in between. The CDR3, as DNA: TGTGCCAGCAGCCAAGATTATGGCGGGGAGCTGTTTTTT. It yields the protein CASSQDYGGELFF.

The DNA for the CDR3 is TGTGCCAGCGGAACTAGCGGGGAATACAATGAGCAGTTCTTC. Protein: CASGTSGEYNEQFF. The gene calls are TRBV27 and TRBJ2-1; 10 bases align to TRBD2. The length of the CDR3 is 14 residues. Germline V lookup: CDR1 MNHEY, CDR2 SMNVEV (reference sequence). With 8 bases clipped from V and 4 bases from J, the junction kept 5 bases outside the gene matches.

The chain has TRBV6-2 or TRBV6-3 and TRBJ2-6, with no clear D. Per the germline V gene, CDR1 is MNHEY and CDR2 is SVGEGT. Trimming stripped 2 bases from V and 4 bases from J, with 21 bases between. This CDR3 contains 19 residues. The CDR3 nucleotides read TGTGCCAGCAGTTACGGGCAGGTTGATCCCCTGACAGGGGCCAACGTCCTGACTTTC. Translation: CASSYGQVDPLTGANVLTF.

Points on this clone: Other DNA sequences from this sample encode an identical CDR3 as well. V gene TRBV30 combines with J gene TRBJ2-3, with 7 bases aligning to TRBD2. The CDR3 spans 13 residues. V shed 5 bases, J shed 6 bases, and the junction held 8 bases outside the gene matches. CDR1 and CDR2 (germline): GTSNPN, SVGIG (reference sequence). CDR3 bases: TGTGCCTGGTCTAGGCGGGAGAGGGATACGCAGTATTTT. This encodes CAWSRRERDTQYF.

The chain couples TRBV6-5 to TRBJ2-7; the match to TRBD1 covers 9 bases. CDR1 and CDR2 (germline): MNHEY, SVGAGI. Trimming removed 6 bases from V and 4 bases from J; junction bases left unmatched: 7. CDR3 size: 14 residues. CDR3 region: CASRTGGVVYEQYF. The CDR3 nucleotides read TGTGCCAGCAGAACAGGGGGCGTAGTGTACGAGCAGTACTTC.

The CDR3 DNA reads TGTGCCAGCAGCCAGGGACTAGCGGGAGGACTCAACTACAATGAGCAGTTCTTC. Residues: CASSQGLAGGLNYNEQFF. The rearrangement links TRBV4-2 to TRBJ2-1, with TRBD2 matching over 15 bases. Germline CDR1 reads LGHNA; CDR2 reads YNFKEQ. The CDR3 has 18 amino acids. The V segment lost 3 bases and the J segment 3 bases; nucleotides outside the gene matches: 6.

The chain recombines TRBV28 with TRBJ1-2; weak D call: TRBD1 (6 bases). The CDR3 is 15 amino acids. Trimming removed 7 bases from V and 4 bases from J, with 19 bases in between. In germline, CDR1 is MDHEN, CDR2 SYDVKM. The CDR3 DNA reads TGTGCCAGCACTTCGGGAAGGGGGGCGGGCTATGGCTACACCTTC. Its protein is CASTSGRGAGYGYTF.

This chain joins TRBV30 and TRBJ2-3, with 8 bases fitting TRBD1. The CDR3 covers 16 residues. The V gene end was trimmed by 1 base and the J gene end by 2 bases; junction bases not matched to a gene: 8. Per the germline V gene, CDR1 is GTSNPN and CDR2 is SVGIG (reference sequence). The CDR3 here is CAWSDRTGLYTDTQYF. CDR3 nucleotides: TGTGCCTGGAGTGATCGGACAGGGCTTTACACAGATACGCAGTATTTT.

The rearrangement uses TRBV20-1 and TRBJ2-1, with D tentatively TRBD1 or TRBD2 (5 bases each). Germline-derived CDR1 and CDR2 are DFQATT and SNEGSKA (reference sequence). CDR3 size: 14 residues. Trimming shortened V by 3 bases and J by 4 bases, and 13 bases separated the two germline ends. DNA for the CDR3: TGCAGTGCTAGTACTCCGGGGCCTTACAATGAGCAGTTCTTC. Translation: CSASTPGPYNEQFF.

The chain is built from TRBV28 and TRBJ2-7; 8 bases line up with TRBD1. CDR3 length: 13 residues. Germline CDR1 reads MDHEN; CDR2 reads SYDVKM. Trimming removed 5 bases from V and 3 bases from J; junction bases left unmatched: 3. In nucleotides, the CDR3 is TGTGCCAGCAGTCCCGGGACAGGCTACGAGCAGTACTTC. It encodes CASSPGTGYEQYF.

CDR3 loop: CAISESWEITYNEQFF. In DNA form, the CDR3 reads TGTGCCATCAGTGAGTCTTGGGAGATCACCTACAATGAGCAGTTCTTC. The V and J genes are TRBV10-3 and TRBJ2-1; a possible D gene is TRBD2 (5 bases). Per germline, CDR1 ENHRY and CDR2 SYGVKD. This CDR3 spans 16 amino acids. V was shortened by 0 bases and J by 2 bases, with 11 bases between the two germline ends.

This sequence joins TRBV29-1 and TRBJ2-1; D unresolved. Germline values: CDR1 SQVTM, CDR2 ANQGSEA. This CDR3 contains 14 residues. Trimming stripped 3 bases from V and 0 bases from J, with 9 bases between. The CDR3, as DNA: TGCAGCGTTGAGGCCAGTTCCTCCTACAATGAGCAGTTCTTC. It translates to CSVEASSSYNEQFF.

The rearrangement joins TRBV7-2 to TRBJ2-7; D not certain. The CDR3 loop spans 12 amino acids. The germline CDR1 and CDR2 sequences are SGHTA and FQGNSA. Trimming took off 4 bases at V and 0 bases at J, with 4 bases between the two ends. In DNA form, the CDR3 reads TGTGCCAGCAGCTCGAGCTCCTACGAGCAGTACTTC. Translated, it gives CASSSSSYEQYF.

The genes are TRBV7-8 and TRBJ1-6; D ambiguous. V was cut by 5 bases and J by 6 bases, with 14 bases left in between. The CDR3 has 15 amino acids. Germline CDR1 reads SGHVS; CDR2 reads FQNEAQ. The CDR3 region is CASSLERGSNSPLHF. The CDR3, as DNA: TGTGCCAGCAGCCTAGAACGGGGTAGTAATTCACCCCTCCACTTT.

The chain couples TRBV5-6 to TRBJ1-2; unclear D gene. Germline assignment: CDR1 SGHDT and CDR2 YYEEEE. The V end lost 7 bases, the J end lost 3 bases, and 13 bases lay between the germline ends. There are 13 residues in the CDR3. The CDR3 sequence: CASGYRADYGYTF. As DNA, the CDR3 is TGTGCCAGCGGATACCGGGCCGACTATGGCTACACCTTC.

The rearrangement links TRBV10-2 to TRBJ2-7; D not resolved. Deletions cut 1 base from V and 0 bases from J, with 4 bases between. This CDR3 contains 13 residues. CDR1 is WSHSY, CDR2 SAAADI, per germline. The CDR3 region is CASSEWSSYEQYF. The CDR3, as DNA: TGCGCCAGCAGTGAGTGGAGCTCCTACGAGCAGTACTTC.

The gene calls are TRBV6-2 or TRBV6-3 and TRBJ2-1; 8 bases are a match to TRBD2. V shed 4 bases and J 8 bases; nucleotides not matched to a gene: 13. Germline loops: CDR1 MNHEY, CDR2 SVGEGT. The CDR3 sequence is 16 residues long. CDR3: CASSSAGTRLEHEQFF. The DNA of the CDR3 is TGTGCCAGCAGTTCCGCCGGGACTAGGTTAGAACATGAGCAGTTCTTC.